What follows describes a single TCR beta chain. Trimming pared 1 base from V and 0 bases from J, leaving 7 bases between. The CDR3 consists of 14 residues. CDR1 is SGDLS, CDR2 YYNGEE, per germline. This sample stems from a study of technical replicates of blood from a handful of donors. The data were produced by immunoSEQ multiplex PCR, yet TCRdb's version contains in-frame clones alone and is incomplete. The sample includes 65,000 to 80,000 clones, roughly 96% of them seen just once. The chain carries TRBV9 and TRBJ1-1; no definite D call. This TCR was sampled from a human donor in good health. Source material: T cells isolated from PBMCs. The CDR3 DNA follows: TGTGCCAGCAGCGTAAGAGTGGTGAACACTGAAGCTTTCTTT. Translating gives CASSVRVVNTEAFF. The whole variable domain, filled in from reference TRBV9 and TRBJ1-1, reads DSGVTQTPKHLITATGQRVTLRCSPRSGDLSVYWYQQSLDQGLQFLIQYYNGEERAKGNILERFSAQQFPDLHSELNLSSLELGDSALYFCASSVRVVNTEAFFGQGTRLTVV.